The 14 T cell receptor beta chains below come from one sample, sequenced in a study of shared clonotypes between healthy human individuals. Here immunoSEQ multiplex PCR was the method, and the copy in TCRdb shows in-frame clones only, minus some. The sample consists of a few million clones, approximately 95% of them appearing once. Sequencing input: naive CD4+ T cells from PBMCs. Subset of the sample: CD45RA+ positively selected. Source of these receptors: a man aged 18 to 29 in good health. Some clones in this sample may be carry-over from other donors' samples.

The chain couples TRBV5-1 to TRBJ2-2; the D gene is possibly TRBD2 (6 bases). V lost 6 bases, J lost 4 bases, and 16 bases lay in between. CDR3 length: 15 amino acids. Germline lookup yields CDR1 SGHRS and CDR2 YFSETQ. The DNA of the CDR3 is TGCGCCAGCACGAGGGGCGGGATTATCACCGGGGAGCTGTTTTTT. Amino acids: CASTRGGIITGELFF.

This chain uses TRBV27 with TRBJ2-7; D is uncertain. CDR3 size: 13 residues. V dropped 4 bases and J dropped 0 bases, with 7 bases sitting between them. CDR1 MNHEY and CDR2 SMNVEV come from the germline V gene (reference sequence). This CDR3 is CASSWALSYEQYF. DNA for the CDR3: TGTGCCAGCAGTTGGGCCCTCTCCTACGAGCAGTACTTC.

The V and J genes are TRBV7-9 and TRBJ2-7, with D possibly being TRBD1 (6 bases). Per the germline V gene, CDR1 is SEHNR and CDR2 is FQNEAQ (reference sequence). V lost 4 bases to trimming and J lost 5 bases, with 9 bases between them. The CDR3 sequence is 12 residues long. CDR3 sequence: CASSSRQDEQYF. The DNA for the CDR3 is TGTGCCAGCAGCTCCCGACAGGACGAGCAGTACTTC. The entire variable domain, with the rest obtained from reference TRBV7-9 and TRBJ2-7, is as follows: DTGVSQNPRHKITKRGQNVTFRCDPISEHNRLYWYRQTLGQGPEFLTYFQNEAQLEKSRLLSDRFSAERPKGSFSTLEIQRTEQGDSAMYLCASSSRQDEQYFGPGTRLTVT.

CDR3 region: CASKARNTDTQYF. DNA for the CDR3: TGTGCCAGCAAGGCCCGAAACACAGATACGCAGTATTTT. The V gene is TRBV6-5, the J gene TRBJ2-3; D uncertain. CDR3 length: 13 residues. CDR1 MNHEY and CDR2 SVGAGI come from the germline V gene. V lost 7 bases to trimming and J lost 2 bases, with 10 bases between them.

The CDR3 region is CASSSPGPAYNEQFF. The CDR3 DNA is TGTGCCAGCAGCTCACCGGGCCCCGCATACAATGAGCAGTTCTTC. The chain carries TRBV7-9 and TRBJ2-1, with D hard to call. Germline CDR1 reads SEHNR; CDR2 reads FQNEAQ (reference sequence). The V gene lost 4 bases and the J gene lost 4 bases, with 14 bases spanning the gap. CDR3 size: 15 residues. Full variable domain (missing parts from reference TRBV7-9 and TRBJ2-1): DTGVSQNPRHKITKRGQNVTFRCDPISEHNRLYWYRQTLGQGPEFLTYFQNEAQLEKSRLLSDRFSAERPKGSFSTLEIQRTEQGDSAMYLCASSSPGPAYNEQFFGPGTRLTVL.

The chain carries TRBV28 and TRBJ2-1; 7 bases map to TRBD2. The J segment lost 5 bases and the V segment lost 3 bases, leaving 7 bases of the junction unmatched. This CDR3 region has 15 residues. Germline V CDR1 and CDR2: MDHEN, SYDVKM. The CDR3, as DNA: TGTGCCAGCAGTTTGGGGACTAATCATAACAATGAGCAGTTCTTC. Translated, it gives CASSLGTNHNNEQFF.

The rearrangement links TRBV28 to TRBJ1-2, with TRBD1 matching 10 bases. After removal of 3 bases from V and 2 bases from J, the junction contained 15 bases not matched to a gene. Germline V gene data show CDR1 as MDHEN and CDR2 as SYDVKM. The CDR3 sequence is 19 residues long. Here the CDR3 reads CASSFIAVGTGVTNYGYTF. Written as DNA, the CDR3 is TGTGCCAGCAGTTTTATCGCGGTTGGGACAGGGGTCACGAACTATGGCTACACCTTC.

V usage is TRBV7-6 and J usage is TRBJ1-4, with TRBD1 matching over 8 bases. This CDR3 region has 14 residues. The V segment lost 5 bases and the J segment 8 bases; nucleotides outside the gene matches: 7. CDR1 is SGHVS and CDR2 is FNYEAQ in the germline V gene. As DNA, the CDR3 is TGTGCCAGCAGCCTAACAGGGGGGAGAGAAAAACTGTTTTTT. Translated, it gives CASSLTGGREKLFF.

CDR3 DNA sequence: TGTGCCAGCAGTTACCTGGGGTCAGGGGCGCCTGAAGCTTTCTTT. Its translation is CASSYLGSGAPEAFF. The V call is TRBV6-5, the J call TRBJ1-1; a weak D match, TRBD1 (6 bases). The length of the CDR3 is 15 residues. Germline V gene lookup returns CDR1 MNHEY and CDR2 SVGAGI. V shed 2 bases and J shed 6 bases, with 16 bases lying between them.

V gene TRBV6-5 combines with J gene TRBJ1-2, with a weak D call TRBD1 (6 bases). The ends were cut back, 3 bases at V and 3 bases at J, with 11 bases in the middle. Per germline, CDR1 MNHEY and CDR2 SVGAGI. CDR3 length: 14 amino acids. The CDR3 DNA reads TGTGCCAGCAGTTATAACAGGGTGGACTATGGCTACACCTTC. Protein: CASSYNRVDYGYTF.

As concerns this clone: Other DNA sequences from this sample encode an identical CDR3 as well. The V gene is TRBV7-9, the J gene TRBJ2-5; D gene ambiguous. Germline assignment: CDR1 SEHNR and CDR2 FQNEAQ (reference sequence). The CDR3 runs 12 residues. V lost 1 base and J 5 bases, leaving 5 bases between the germline ends. The CDR3 sequence: CASSLVRETQYF. In DNA, the CDR3 is TGTGCCAGCAGCTTAGTTCGGGAGACCCAGTACTTC.

V and J are TRBV7-3 and TRBJ2-3, with TRBD2 identical over 7 bases. V was pared by 5 bases and J by 2 bases, with 7 bases of the junction left unmatched. The CDR3 runs 15 residues. Germline CDR1 is SGHTA and CDR2 is FQGTGA. CDR3: CASSPNGRYTDTQYF. The CDR3 DNA reads TGTGCCAGCAGCCCTAACGGGAGGTACACAGATACGCAGTATTTT. Drawing the rest from reference TRBV7-3 and TRBJ2-3, the complete variable domain is GAGVSQTPSNKVTEKGKYVELRCDPISGHTALYWYRQSLGQGPEFLIYFQGTGAADDSGLPNDRFFAVRPEGSVSTLKIQRTERGDSAVYLCASSPNGRYTDTQYFGPGTRLTVL.

The rearrangement links TRBV28 to TRBJ2-4; D gene ambiguous. The CDR3 has 15 amino acids. Trimming left V 6 bases short and J 0 bases short, with 12 bases between. Germline CDR1 and CDR2: MDHEN and SYDVKM. CDR3 bases: TGTGCCAGCAGAATCGGGCTCGTAGCCAAAAACATTCAGTACTTC. This gives the protein CASRIGLVAKNIQYF.

This chain uses TRBV2 with TRBJ2-6; D remains unclear. The V end was cut by 6 bases, the J end by 2 bases, with 11 bases between. Germline V gene lookup returns CDR1 SNHLY and CDR2 FYNNEI. This CDR3 comprises 15 residues. CDR3 amino acids: CASSETRAGANVLTF. The CDR3 DNA reads as TGTGCCAGCAGCGAGACACGAGCTGGGGCCAACGTCCTGACTTTC.